What follows are 13 T cell receptor beta chains derived from one specimen sequenced in a study of T-cell memory formation after mild COVID-19. TCRdb re-derived calls from the 5' RACE reads in MiXCR, one entry per CDR3 protein. The data hold fewer than 600,000 distinct CDR3 sequences, with 20% to 25% observed a single time. Material: PBMCs or a T cell subset sorted from them (not recorded which). These receptors were collected from an adult woman who had mild COVID-19 (a few samples of this study predate the infection). Cell type and time point are not known.

This clonotype showed up just a few times. The genes are TRBV20-1 and TRBJ2-2, with D hard to call. The germline V gene has CDR1 DFQATT and CDR2 SNEGSKA (reference sequence). V lost 0 bases to trimming and J lost 0 bases, with 8 bases between them. This CDR3 is 15 amino acids long. The CDR3, as DNA: TGCAGTGCTAGAGATCGGAAGTCGAACACCGGGGAGCTGTTTTTT. It yields the protein CSARDRKSNTGELFF.

The chain employs TRBV9 and TRBJ1-5; possible D gene TRBD1, 5 bases. CDR3 size: 14 residues. V lost 0 bases and J lost 6, with 10 bases in between. The V gene's germline CDR1 is SGDLS and CDR2 YYNGEE. For the CDR3, the DNA is TGTGCCAGCAGCGTAGGGGGCGGCAGTCAGCCCCAGCATTTT. It translates to CASSVGGGSQPQHF.

A few counts support this clonotype. The chain couples TRBV7-6 to TRBJ2-1; weak D call: TRBD2 (6 bases). The CDR3 loop spans 14 amino acids. Deletions cut 0 bases from V and 7 bases from J, with 10 bases between. Germline V gene sequence: CDR1 SGHVS, CDR2 FNYEAQ. The CDR3 DNA is TGTGCCAGCAGCTTAGCGGGAGGCGGAAATGAGCAGTTCTTC. Amino acids: CASSLAGGGNEQFF.

This clonotype was seen ten or more times. This chain connects TRBV5-5 to TRBJ2-7; TRBD1 matches 12 bases. Looked up from germline, CDR1 is SGHKS and CDR2 is YYEKEE (reference sequence). J gave up 6 bases and V 4 bases, and 5 bases lay outside the gene matches. The CDR3 is 14 amino acids. The CDR3 DNA reads TGTGCCAGCAGCCCCGGGACAGGGGGCCTCGAGCAGTACTTC. Its translation is CASSPGTGGLEQYF. Drawing the rest from reference TRBV5-5 and TRBJ2-7, the complete variable domain is DAGVTQSPTHLIKTRGQQVTLRCSPISGHKSVSWYQQVLGQGPQFIFQYYEKEERGRGNFPDRFSARQFPNYSSELNVNALLLGDSALYLCASSPGTGGLEQYFGPGTRLTVT.

This clonotype occurred once. J is TRBJ1-1 and V is TRBV11-3; TRBD1 agrees at 8 bases. From germline, CDR1 is SGHNT and CDR2 YENEEA. This CDR3 has 13 residues. The trim removed 3 bases at V and 9 bases at J, leaving 6 bases unmatched. As DNA, the CDR3 is TGTGCCAGCAGCTTTACCGACAGGGGAAAAGCTTTCTTT. The encoded protein is CASSFTDRGKAFF.

The chain combines TRBV12-3 or TRBV12-4 with TRBJ2-1, with D uncertain. The CDR3 is made up of 12 amino acids. Trimming shortened V by 4 bases and J by 8 bases, and 9 bases separated the two germline ends. Here the CDR3 reads CASSSRWDEQFF. DNA of the CDR3: TGTGCCAGCAGTTCGAGGTGGGATGAGCAGTTCTTC.

The chain recombines TRBV7-9 with TRBJ2-1; D ambiguous. The CDR3 runs 15 residues. In germline, CDR1 is SEHNR, CDR2 FQNEAQ (reference sequence). Trimming left V 4 bases short and J 6 bases short, with 16 bases between. This CDR3 reads CASSSTGDFINEQFF. The CDR3 DNA is TGTGCCAGCAGCTCCACCGGAGATTTTATCAATGAGCAGTTCTTC.

The chain carries TRBV7-2 and TRBJ2-1; a weak D match, TRBD2 (6 bases). Germline lookup yields CDR1 SGHTA and CDR2 FQGNSA. Trimming removed 1 base from V and 2 bases from J, with 12 bases in between. The CDR3 spans 16 residues. CDR3 sequence: CASSLDERAPYNEQFF. Written as DNA, the CDR3 is TGTGCCAGCAGCTTAGACGAGCGGGCCCCCTACAATGAGCAGTTCTTC.

This clonotype was seen a few times. V gene TRBV2 combines with J gene TRBJ1-2, with unresolved D. This CDR3 spans 11 amino acids. V dropped 3 bases and J dropped 4 bases, with 3 bases sitting between them. Per germline, CDR1 SNHLY and CDR2 FYNNEI. CDR3 loop: CASSEVYGYTF. The CDR3 coding sequence is TGTGCCAGCAGTGAGGTCTATGGCTACACCTTC.

This sequence joins TRBV12-3 or TRBV12-4 and TRBJ2-1, with 7 bases aligning to TRBD1. The CDR3 totals 10 residues. The junction had 1 base not matched to a gene; V was cut back by 5 bases and J by 12 bases. The CDR3 sequence is CASSAGGQFF. The CDR3 DNA is TGTGCCAGCAGTGCAGGGGGGCAGTTCTTC.

This clonotype was detected a few times. The chain combines TRBV29-1 with TRBJ2-7; 7 bases match TRBD1. The CDR3 loop spans 11 amino acids. V lost 7 bases and J lost 5; bases outside the gene matches: 5. CDR1 is SQVTM, CDR2 ANQGSEA, per germline. CDR3 region: CSAQQGNEQYF. CDR3 nucleotide sequence: TGCAGCGCCCAACAGGGGAACGAGCAGTACTTC.

In the case of this clonotype: At one boundary the junction diverges from the germline segment, which might be a read error. The V gene is TRBV2, the J gene TRBJ2-3, with 8 bases lining up with TRBD2. The germline gives CDR1 SNHLY, CDR2 FYNNEI. The CDR3 is 16 amino acids. CDR3 sequence: CASSEPLAATTDTQCF. The DNA for the CDR3 is TGTGCCAGCAGTGAGCCACTAGCGGCGACCACAGATACGCAGTGTTTT. Drawing the rest from reference TRBV2 and TRBJ2-3, the complete variable domain is EPEVTQTPSHQVTQMGQEVILRCVPISNHLYFYWYRQILGQKVEFLVSFYNNEISEKSEIFDDQFSVERPDGSNFTLKIRSTKLEDSAMYFCASSEPLAATTDTQCFGPGTRLTVL.

V is TRBV4-3 and J is TRBJ2-2; TRBD2 matches at 9 bases. The CDR3 has 15 amino acids. Germline V gene sequence: CDR1 LGHNA, CDR2 YSLEER. V trimming: 0 bases; J trimming: 9 bases; junction bases outside the gene matches: 5. The CDR3 nucleotides are TGCGCCAGCAGCCAAGACAATAGCGGGAGCTGGGAGCTGTTTTTT. Translation: CASSQDNSGSWELFF.